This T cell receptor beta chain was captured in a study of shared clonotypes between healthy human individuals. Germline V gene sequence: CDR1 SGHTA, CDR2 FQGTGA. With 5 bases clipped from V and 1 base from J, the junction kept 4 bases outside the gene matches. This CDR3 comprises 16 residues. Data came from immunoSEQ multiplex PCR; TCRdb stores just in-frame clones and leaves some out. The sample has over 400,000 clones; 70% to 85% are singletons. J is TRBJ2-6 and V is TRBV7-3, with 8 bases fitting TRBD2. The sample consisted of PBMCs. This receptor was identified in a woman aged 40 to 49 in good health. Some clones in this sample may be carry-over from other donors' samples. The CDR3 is CASSNPSGSGANVLTF. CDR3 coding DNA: TGTGCCAGCAGCAATCCTAGCGGGTCTGGGGCCAACGTCCTGACTTTC. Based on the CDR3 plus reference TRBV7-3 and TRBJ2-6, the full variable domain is GAGVSQTPSNKVTEKGKYVELRCDPISGHTALYWYRQSLGQGPEFLIYFQGTGAADDSGLPNDRFFAVRPEGSVSTLKIQRTERGDSAVYLCASSNPSGSGANVLTFGAGSRLTVL.